This TCR beta chain was captured in a study of T cells after posttransplantation cyclophosphamide. Profiled with immunoSEQ multiplex PCR; TCRdb holds only in-frame clones, not every one. This sample carries roughly 25,000 clones, none of them present only once. This clone was observed many times. Trimming cost V 6 bases and J 8 bases; bases outside gene matches: 8. The CDR3 sequence is 14 residues long. Germline V gene sequence: CDR1 ENHRY, CDR2 SYGVKD. Cyclophosphamide on days +3 and +4 followed busulfan-fludarabine conditioning and a marrow graft. The chain joins TRBV10-3 to TRBJ1-4; TRBD1 matches at 8 bases. The starting material was PBMCs, obtained after allogeneic stem cell transplant with posttransplant cyclophosphamide. This TCR came from a male patient aged 18 to 35 who received an allogeneic stem cell transplant from a related donor, was CMV-positive, and had no GVHD. A subset of T cells may come from the graft donor. DNA of the CDR3: TGTGCCATCAGGCATCAGGGGGCGGGAGAAAAACTGTTTTTT. Translating gives CAIRHQGAGEKLFF.